This T cell receptor beta chain was obtained from a study of cytomegalovirus exposure and HLA in healthy donors. PCR used 60 Vbeta primers and 13 Jbeta primers. Produced via immunoSEQ multiplex PCR; TCRdb's table is partial and in-frame only. The sample gives 75,000 to 95,000 clones, over 60% of which show up once; around 4.6% is in the top ten. Germline CDR1 reads SGDLS; CDR2 reads YYNGEE. Trimming cost V 4 bases and J 2 bases; bases outside gene matches: 4. The CDR3 is 14 residues long. The chain couples TRBV9 to TRBJ2-7; TRBD1 aligns across 9 bases. Material: PBMCs. This clonotype was sampled from a woman aged 40 to 50 in good health and CMV-seropositive. The CDR3 region has the DNA TGTGCCAGCAGCCCCTGGACAGGGGCCTACGAGCAGTACTTC. It encodes CASSPWTGAYEQYF. Together with reference TRBV9 and TRBJ2-7, the CDR3 gives the full variable domain: DSGVTQTPKHLITATGQRVTLRCSPRSGDLSVYWYQQSLDQGLQFLIQYYNGEERAKGNILERFSAQQFPDLHSELNLSSLELGDSALYFCASSPWTGAYEQYFGPGTRLTVT.